Listed below are T cell receptor beta chains from one sample, sequenced in a study of CD8+ T cells in alopecia areata. TCRdb's copy holds only in-frame clones and misses some; the assay was immunoSEQ multiplex PCR. Of 90,000 to 150,000 clones in the sample, about 50% are singletons; the top ten hold approximately 0.5%. Specimen: CD4+ T cells sorted from blood, collected at week 4, from a patient treated with tofacitinib. The receptors here all came from a human donor with alopecia areata. Both conserved end residues are part of each CDR3.

cdr3_aa	j_call	v_call
CAWSLTGAYGYTF	TRBJ1-2	TRBV30
CASRPDRGGNQPQHF	TRBJ1-5	TRBV2
CASSHYNSPLHF	TRBJ1-6	TRBV7-3
CASRRTGDASSEAFF	TRBJ1-1	TRBV7-3
CASSQEQDWGPLKEYF	TRBJ2-3	TRBV4-1
CASSQPASGNYEQYF	TRBJ2-7	TRBV4-1
CASSLPSGTGLNEQFF	TRBJ2-1	TRBV5-4
CSVGGYDRVNNEQFF	TRBJ2-1	TRBV29-1
CSVEDGQGKGYEQYF	TRBJ2-7	TRBV29-1
CSVPRQADTQYF	TRBJ2-3	TRBV29-1
CASSVIAGETQYF	TRBJ2-5	TRBV10-2
CATSSRGGPADTQYF	TRBJ2-3	TRBV15
CAGRDRDKTEAFF	TRBJ1-1	TRBV5-4
CASRSSGTNTGELFF	TRBJ2-2	TRBV2
CASKDRGWDTEAFF	TRBJ1-1	TRBV5-6
CASSVGLAGAYNEQFF	TRBJ2-1	TRBV9
CASRRQGSGNEQYF	TRBJ2-7	TRBV6-5
CSVVPVGWAGNQPQHF	TRBJ1-5	TRBV29-1
CASGEFSNQPQHF	TRBJ1-5	TRBV6-5
CASSSQGTGNSPLHF	TRBJ1-6	TRBV28
CAWRGPNTEAFF	TRBJ1-1	TRBV30
CASGLVVGQPNTGELFF	TRBJ2-2	TRBV12-5
CSVEDRFGLAGDTQYF	TRBJ2-3	TRBV29-1
CASIRQGSNYGYTF	TRBJ1-2	TRBV6-1
CASSVSGQLYNSPLHF	TRBJ1-6	TRBV9
CAWSAGRKDEQYF	TRBJ2-7	TRBV30
CASSPDRRYEQYF	TRBJ2-7	TRBV6-6
CAWSGPGRTNSPLHF	TRBJ1-6	TRBV30
CASSPTPLDRAGLEGYTF	TRBJ1-2	TRBV18
CASRGDQGFTGYTF	TRBJ1-2	TRBV25-1
CASSQVEQETQYF	TRBJ2-5	TRBV4-1
CASRKQGARTEAFF	TRBJ1-1	TRBV27
CASSSGLNWETQYF	TRBJ2-5	TRBV7-2
CSTRDSENIQYF	TRBJ2-4	TRBV29-1
CASSQTSGSLDEQFF	TRBJ2-1	TRBV14
CASGGVISGANVLTF	TRBJ2-6	TRBV2
CASSQVGVAGVSYEQYF	TRBJ2-7	TRBV4-2
CASSPTGDGYTF	TRBJ1-2	TRBV18
CATSRDAVQGAYYGYTF	TRBJ1-2	TRBV15
CASSSLQGNGYTF	TRBJ1-2	TRBV7-2
CAWSEGQGAMEPQHF	TRBJ1-5	TRBV30
CASSVARGTDTQYF	TRBJ2-3	TRBV9
CASSQGSFAGELFF	TRBJ2-2	TRBV4-1
CASSPAGQVETQYF	TRBJ2-5	TRBV5-1
CAWTRTEAFF	TRBJ1-1	TRBV30
CASSLGKGGTGELFF	TRBJ2-2	TRBV7-3
CSVELMRNQYF	TRBJ2-5	TRBV29-1
CASSVAGYNEKLFF	TRBJ1-4	TRBV9
CASKAGPQETQYF	TRBJ2-5	TRBV2
CAWSALRRGSYTF	TRBJ1-2	TRBV30
CASSSLAGEERTQYF	TRBJ2-5	TRBV5-1
CASSVTDGGANVLTF	TRBJ2-6	TRBV9
CSVMGQGASDTQYF	TRBJ2-3	TRBV29-1
CSVRQRAKNIQYF	TRBJ2-4	TRBV29-1
CAWQTGTSKTGELFF	TRBJ2-2	TRBV30